The rows below give T cell receptor beta chains drawn from one sample of a study of blood T cell repertoires in COVID-19. Sequencing was performed with immunoSEQ multiplex PCR; in TCRdb, only in-frame clones are kept and a portion is missing. The data hold more than 300,000 clones, with around 90% observed a single time. Sequencing input: peripheral blood. The receptors were gathered from a woman in her thirties or forties with COVID-19, enrolled during active disease. The conserved cysteine and the conserved F or W are not part of the CDR3 here.

V	J	CDR3
TRBV15	TRBJ2-1	ATSGIRQGGEQF
TRBV4-3	TRBJ2-1	ASSLARGGHNEQF
TRBV23-1	TRBJ2-7	ASSHGHRFGADHFSSYEQY
TRBV28	TRBJ2-3	ASSSVTDTQY
TRBV7-2	TRBJ2-1	ASSVAGVYNEQF
TRBV7-2	TRBJ1-5	ASSLARQPQH
TRBV6-5	TRBJ1-3	ASSPLTVSGNTIY
TRBV18	TRBJ1-1	ASVQQGADGTEAF
TRBV9	TRBJ1-2	ASSVGNRGLGYT
TRBV5-1	TRBJ1-2	ASSLEGGAYGYT
TRBV6-2/TRBV6-3	TRBJ2-1	ASSSLAALAGGNEQF
TRBV6-5	TRBJ1-2	ASRLSGAPDYGYT
TRBV27	TRBJ2-7	ASSSNRGREQY
TRBV30	TRBJ1-4	AWRAPRGGGANEKLF
TRBV5-1	TRBJ2-1	ASSHGLAGAYNEQF
TRBV15	TRBJ1-2	ATSRERGYDRQANYGYT
TRBV9	TRBJ2-1	ASSVGHSSYNEQF
TRBV18	TRBJ1-6	ASSPPGAPYNSPLH
TRBV3-1/TRBV3-2	TRBJ2-7	ASSQNLAGGRYEQY
TRBV14	TRBJ2-1	ASSQLGRGVSYNEQF
TRBV9	TRBJ2-5	ASSVGTAVDQETQY
TRBV28	TRBJ2-3	ASSIRQTSTDTQY
TRBV19	TRBJ1-5	ASSRVSNQPQH
TRBV2	TRBJ1-3	ASILTGTGGFGSGNTIY
TRBV28	TRBJ1-3	ASSLRHSGNTIY
TRBV7-9	TRBJ1-3	ASSSQGGGGNTIY
TRBV28	TRBJ1-5	ASKPDSGIYQPQH
TRBV18	TRBJ2-5	ASSPFRPGTSQETQY
TRBV9	TRBJ1-6	ASSVQGGDNSPLH
TRBV2	TRBJ2-1	ASKGGRAISYNEQF
TRBV7-2	TRBJ1-2	ASSLSGGQGNYGYT
TRBV7-2	TRBJ2-6	ASSLVLVGPGSGANVLT
TRBV14	TRBJ1-1	ASSQVDSTEAF
TRBV5-6	TRBJ1-4	ASSPEPTNEKLF
TRBV5-1	TRBJ1-5	ASRPGESSQPQH
TRBV30	TRBJ1-4	AWLGGRGEKLF
TRBV28	TRBJ1-1	ATLIMNTEAF
TRBV7-2	TRBJ1-1	ASSLNKQGTEAF
TRBV4-3	TRBJ1-4	ASSQDPLQGEDEKLF
TRBV6-2/TRBV6-3	TRBJ1-5	ASSYSSGGTSNQPQH
TRBV10-3	TRBJ1-1	AISPGSAEAF
TRBV18	TRBJ1-2	ASSPPSRGDYGYT
TRBV7-2	TRBJ1-2	ASTNNRAGYT
TRBV28	TRBJ1-2	ASSPGTANYGYT
TRBV29-1	TRBJ2-1	SVVREVLSVGHNEQF
TRBV3-1/TRBV3-2	TRBJ1-4	ASSQAGTVYEKLF
TRBV10-3	TRBJ2-2	AISEDRVRTGGELF
TRBV15	TRBJ2-5	ATSRSGDLETQY
TRBV28	TRBJ1-1	ASSPPRGEQGLGTEAF
TRBV19	TRBJ2-4	ASTTSGAKNIQY